Sequencing of this T cell receptor beta chain was carried out in a study of blood T cell repertoires in COVID-19. Study at large: The samples span acute and convalescent COVID-19 from the United States, Italy and Spain. The cDNA or gDNA used as material had been derived from T cells, B-cell-depleted T cells, or PBMCs.

Germline V gene sequence: CDR1 MNHEY, CDR2 SMNVEV (reference sequence). The ends were cut back, 6 bases at V and 8 bases at J, with 17 bases in the middle. The CDR3 has 14 residues. Original processing methods: The assay estimated nucleated cells by amplifying reference gene primers. Some clones are missing from TCRdb's copy, which holds only in-frame ones; the method was immunoSEQ multiplex PCR. The V and J calls and clone size are taken from that table; D and trimming were inferred from the DNA. The top ten clones hold roughly 3% of a sample with 220,000 or so clones, 80% to 85% of them seen once. The rearrangement uses TRBV27 and TRBJ2-1, with D possibly being TRBD1 (5 bases). This receptor was obtained from a young woman who had recovered from COVID-19. The sequenced sample was peripheral blood. In DNA, the CDR3 is TGTGCCAGCAGAAAGATGCAGGGTAGCCATGAGCAGTTCTTC. It specifies CASRKMQGSHEQFF.